What follows are 17 T cell receptor beta chains derived from one specimen sequenced in a study of CD8+ T cells in alopecia areata. RNA, once extracted, was reverse transcribed into cDNA for use as the sequencing template. Only in-frame clones appear in the TCRdb table, and some are missing; sequencing was by immunoSEQ multiplex PCR. The sample yields fewer than 150,000 clones, 65% to 90% seen once. Treatment noted: oral pan-JAK inhibitor, 5-10 mg twice daily. Sequences were derived from CD8+ T cells sorted from blood, sampled at week 4, from a patient treated with tofacitinib. The receptors stem from a human donor with alopecia areata.

The gene calls are TRBV6-5 and TRBJ2-7; TRBD1 matches at 8 bases. Germline values: CDR1 MNHEY, CDR2 SVGAGI. J was trimmed by 2 bases and V by 6 bases; bases with no gene match: 9. The CDR3 has 15 amino acids. The CDR3 spells CASSLTGVAAYEQYF. DNA for the CDR3: TGTGCCAGCAGCCTGACAGGGGTCGCGGCCTACGAGCAGTACTTC.

V gene TRBV30 combines with J gene TRBJ1-1, with D maybe TRBD1 (6 bases). The CDR3 spans 15 residues. CDR1 is GTSNPN, CDR2 SVGIG, per germline (reference sequence). V was trimmed by 1 base and J by 5 bases, leaving 17 bases between them. The CDR3 DNA is TGTGCCTGGAGTGGTACATCGGGGGGCTGGACTGAAGCTTTCTTT. Protein sequence: CAWSGTSGGWTEAFF.

The V call is TRBV10-1, the J call TRBJ2-1; no clear D. Trimming took off 0 bases at V and 8 bases at J, with 11 bases between the two ends. This CDR3 is built from 14 residues. The V gene's germline CDR1 is WNHNN and CDR2 SYGVQD (reference sequence). The CDR3 loop reads CASSESFPFDEQFF. The CDR3 DNA is TGCGCCAGCAGTGAGTCGTTCCCTTTCGATGAGCAGTTCTTC.

This clone was recorded only once. Here the CDR3 DNA reads TGTGCCAGCAGGAGCCGGGGGGCTGTCACCTACGAGCAGTACTTC. This encodes CASRSRGAVTYEQYF. This chain uses TRBV5-6 with TRBJ2-7; D might be TRBD2 (7 bases). V lost 5 bases, J lost 2 bases, and 17 bases lay in between. The CDR3 extends over 15 amino acids. Germline loops: CDR1 SGHDT, CDR2 YYEEEE.

J is TRBJ2-1 and V is TRBV29-1; D might be TRBD1 (6 bases). Germline CDR1 is SQVTM and CDR2 is ANQGSEA. The CDR3 extends over 12 amino acids. Trimming shortened V by 5 bases and J by 5 bases, and 10 bases separated the two germline ends. CDR3 coding DNA: TGCAGCGTTTCCGGGACAAACAATGAGCAGTTCTTC. Its translation is CSVSGTNNEQFF.

This rearrangement joins TRBV7-2 to TRBJ2-1; D is possibly TRBD2 (6 bases). V was pared by 5 bases and J by 0 bases, with 17 bases between. The CDR3 runs 17 residues. CDR1 is SGHTA, CDR2 FQGNSA, per germline. CDR3 region: CASSLRLVTSSYNEQFF. The DNA of the CDR3 is TGTGCCAGCAGCCTACGACTAGTGACTAGCTCCTACAATGAGCAGTTCTTC. Full variable domain (missing parts from reference TRBV7-2 and TRBJ2-1): GAGVSQSPSNKVTEKGKDVELRCDPISGHTALYWYRQSLGQGLEFLIYFQGNSAPDKSGLPSDRFSAERTGGSVSTLTIQRTQQEDSAVYLCASSLRLVTSSYNEQFFGPGTRLTVL.

About this clone: A junction end diverges from the germline sequence, so it may reflect a read error. The chain links TRBV7-8 to TRBJ2-5; TRBD1 matches at 7 bases. Germline CDR1 is SGHVS and CDR2 is FQNEAQ. The CDR3 totals 16 residues. The CDR3: CASSLGPGGNHETQYF. In DNA form, the CDR3 reads TGTGCCAGCAGCTTAGGGCCAGGGGGAAACCATGAGACCCAGTACTTC.

The chain couples TRBV5-4 to TRBJ2-5, with TRBD2 identical over 15 bases. With 4 bases clipped from V and 5 bases from J, the junction kept 3 bases outside the gene matches. Germline V CDR1 and CDR2: SGHNT, YYREEE (reference sequence). The CDR3 length is 15 residues. The CDR3: CASSTGLAGGETQYF. In DNA form, the CDR3 reads TGTGCCAGCAGCACGGGACTAGCGGGGGGTGAGACCCAGTACTTC.

The rearrangement joins TRBV7-9 to TRBJ2-3; no reliable D call. The CDR3 is made up of 13 amino acids. V was clipped by 6 bases and J by 4 bases, with 11 bases between them. CDR1 SEHNR and CDR2 FQNEAQ come from the germline V gene (reference sequence). The DNA for the CDR3 is TGTGCCAGCAGGTGGGGTCGGGCAGATACGCAGTATTTT. Translation gives CASRWGRADTQYF.

The CDR3 DNA sequence: TGCGCCAGCAGCCAAGAGGCGTGGGTTGGTCAGCCCCAGCATTTT. Translated: CASSQEAWVGQPQHF. The chain recombines TRBV4-3 with TRBJ1-5; D gene ambiguous. This CDR3 region has 15 residues. The V end was cut by 0 bases, the J end by 6 bases, with 12 bases between. Germline lookup yields CDR1 LGHNA and CDR2 YSLEER.

V and J are TRBV19 and TRBJ2-1, with D unclear. The V and J ends lost 3 bases and 1 base respectively, with 1 base between them. CDR3 length: 12 amino acids. CDR1 and CDR2 from the germline V gene are LNHDA and SQIVND (reference sequence). CDR3 bases: TGTGCCAGTAGTATGTCCTACAATGAGCAGTTCTTC. This codes for CASSMSYNEQFF.

The rearrangement uses TRBV27 and TRBJ2-2; D unclear. This CDR3 comprises 16 residues. Germline lookup yields CDR1 MNHEY and CDR2 SMNVEV (reference sequence). Trimming stripped 3 bases from V and 4 bases from J, with 15 bases between. CDR3 in DNA: TGTGCCAGCAGTTTCTCACCCGGCCTGGGCACCGGGGAGCTGTTTTTT. It yields the protein CASSFSPGLGTGELFF.

The rearrangement uses TRBV11-2 and TRBJ2-1; D is unclear. Between the trimmed V and J ends, which lost 1 base and 6 bases, there was a span of 4 bases. CDR3 size: 12 residues. Per germline, CDR1 SGHAT and CDR2 FQNNGV. The CDR3 bases are TGTGCCAGCAGCTTAGCGTTCAATGAGCAGTTCTTC. Translating it yields CASSLAFNEQFF.

The chain uses TRBV2 and TRBJ2-3; the D gene is possibly TRBD2 (6 bases). This CDR3 has 13 residues. CDR1 is SNHLY, CDR2 FYNNEI, per germline. Trimming took off 8 bases at V and 2 bases at J, with 11 bases between the two ends. The CDR3 DNA is TGTGCCAGCGTCCCGGGACTCACAGATACGCAGTATTTT. It codes for CASVPGLTDTQYF.

The genes are TRBV11-1 and TRBJ2-1; no definite D call. CDR3 length: 13 amino acids. CDR1 is SGHAT, CDR2 FQDESV, per germline (reference sequence). The V end was cut by 4 bases, the J end by 6 bases, with 10 bases between. CDR3 residues: CASSSDWVNEQFF. For the CDR3, the DNA is TGTGCCAGCAGCTCAGACTGGGTCAATGAGCAGTTCTTC.

The gene calls are TRBV27 and TRBJ2-7, with 7 positions matching TRBD1. The CDR3 has 16 amino acids. Germline V gene sequence: CDR1 MNHEY, CDR2 SMNVEV (reference sequence). The V gene end was trimmed by 5 bases and the J gene end by 2 bases; junction bases not matched to a gene: 12. The CDR3 nucleotides read TGTGCCAGCAGTCTACGCTGGGGACAGTCAGCCTACGAGCAGTACTTC. Translation: CASSLRWGQSAYEQYF.

The V call is TRBV4-1, the J call TRBJ2-1; the D is unclear. Germline CDR1 reads MGHRA; CDR2 reads YSYEKL. This CDR3 contains 15 residues. V lost 0 bases to trimming and J lost 4 bases, with 10 bases between them. The CDR3 region has the DNA TGCGCCAGCAGCCAAGAACTACCAGCGTACAATGAGCAGTTCTTC. Translation gives CASSQELPAYNEQFF.